This T cell receptor beta chain was found in a study of shared clonotypes between healthy human individuals. Study-wide background: Every donor yielded three CD4 naive, three CD4 memory, two CD8 naive and one CD8 memory plate.

Trimming cost V 3 bases and J 7 bases; bases outside gene matches: 8. The germline V gene has CDR1 MDHEN and CDR2 SYDVKM. This CDR3 spans 15 amino acids. On sorted subsets, replicate PCRs used 150 to 250 ng DNA, or tens of thousands of T cell genomes. Some clones are missing from TCRdb's copy, which holds only in-frame ones; the method was immunoSEQ multiplex PCR. The table has 700,000 to 950,000 clones, around 96% seen once. CD45RO-negative, CCR7-positively selected cells formed the naive CD8 fraction, excluding terminally differentiated effector memory CD45RA+ cells. This TCR came from a man aged 30 to 45 in good health. The material sequenced was naive CD8+ T cells sorted from blood. The gene calls are TRBV28 and TRBJ2-1; 8 bases align to TRBD1. In nucleotides, the CDR3 is TGTGCCAGCAGTTTCTATCGGACAGGGTTGAATGAGCAGTTCTTC. The encoded protein is CASSFYRTGLNEQFF.